The 14 T cell receptor beta chains in this list originate from one sample, sequenced in a study of T cell responses to AZD1222 COVID-19 vaccine. Generated by immunoSEQ multiplex PCR, the TCRdb table keeps only in-frame clones and is missing some. Here the sample spans some 130,000 clones, over 90% being singletons. This specimen was peripheral blood, taken on day 0 of AZD1222 vaccination. These receptors were collected from an adult in good health.

This clone has only one observation. This chain joins TRBV5-1 and TRBJ2-1, with TRBD2 matching over 8 bases. V dropped 2 bases and J dropped 0; count of bases not matched to a gene: 1. CDR1 is SGHRS and CDR2 is YFSETQ in the germline V gene. The CDR3 runs 15 residues. CDR3 loop: CASSLTSGSYNEQFF. As DNA, the CDR3 is TGCGCCAGCAGCTTAACTAGCGGCTCCTACAATGAGCAGTTCTTC. Full variable domain (remainder filled in from reference TRBV5-1 and TRBJ2-1): KAGVTQTPRYLIKTRGQQVTLSCSPISGHRSVSWYQQTPGQGLQFLFEYFSETQRNKGNFPGRFSGRQFSNSRSEMNVSTLELGDSALYLCASSLTSGSYNEQFFGPGTRLTVL.

The chain couples TRBV5-1 to TRBJ2-1; weak D call: TRBD2 (5 bases). The CDR3 is made up of 14 amino acids. The V gene's germline CDR1 is SGHRS and CDR2 YFSETQ. Trimming cost V 4 bases and J 8 bases, with 16 bases left between them. For the CDR3, the DNA is TGCGCCAGCAGCACCCGAACTAGTTTCGATGAGCAGTTCTTC. As protein: CASSTRTSFDEQFF.

This clone has a single count. This chain links TRBV5-4 with TRBJ2-5, with TRBD2 matching over 9 bases. Looked up from germline, CDR1 is SGHNT and CDR2 is YYREEE (reference sequence). CDR3 length: 15 amino acids. Germline trimming cut 0 bases from V and 4 bases from J; bases unmatched to any gene: 4. CDR3 sequence reads: CASSLGLAGRETQYF. DNA of the CDR3: TGTGCCAGCAGCTTGGGGCTAGCGGGAAGAGAGACCCAGTACTTC.

This clone appeared once. V gene TRBV27 combines with J gene TRBJ2-1; a weak D match, TRBD1 (6 bases). The CDR3 spans 19 residues. Deletions cut 0 bases from V and 0 bases from J, with 18 bases between. CDR1 MNHEY and CDR2 SMNVEV come from the germline V gene (reference sequence). This CDR3 reads CASSLSGTHTRSSYNEQFF. DNA for the CDR3: TGTGCCAGCAGTTTATCTGGGACACACACCCGAAGCTCCTACAATGAGCAGTTCTTC.

The genes are TRBV4-1 and TRBJ2-3; the D call may be TRBD1 or TRBD2 (6 bases each). Germline V gene data show CDR1 as MGHRA and CDR2 as YSYEKL. This CDR3 is 19 amino acids long. Deletions cut 3 bases from V and 4 bases from J, with 26 bases between. CDR3 bases: TGCGCCAGCAGCCACCTACGGAGGGGGGTGGGTTGGAAGGCAGATACGCAGTATTTT. Its protein product is CASSHLRRGVGWKADTQYF.

The chain couples TRBV19 to TRBJ2-1; the match to TRBD1 covers 11 bases. Trimming cost V 6 bases and J 8 bases; bases outside gene matches: 9. The CDR3 covers 15 residues. CDR1 and CDR2 (germline): LNHDA, SQIVND (reference sequence). This CDR3 reads CASSLIGQGAHEQFF. The CDR3 coding sequence is TGTGCCAGTAGCCTCATAGGACAGGGGGCCCATGAGCAGTTCTTC. Combining the CDR3 with reference TRBV19 and TRBJ2-1 gives the whole variable domain DGGITQSPKYLFRKEGQNVTLSCEQNLNHDAMYWYRQDPGQGLRLIYYSQIVNDFQKGDIAEGYSVSREKKESFPLTVTSAQKNPTAFYLCASSLIGQGAHEQFFGPGTRLTVL.

The rearrangement uses TRBV3-1 (or the pseudogene TRBV3-2) and TRBJ2-1, with D maybe TRBD1 (5 bases). V lost 0 bases and J 15 bases, leaving 12 bases between the germline ends. The CDR3 is 12 amino acids. Germline CDR1 is LGHDT and CDR2 is YNNKEL (reference sequence). The CDR3 nucleotides read TGTGCCAGCAGCCAAGATCAGGGTGCGAGGTTCTTC. Its protein is CASSQDQGARFF.

The J gene is TRBJ1-1, the V gene TRBV7-3; the D gene is possibly TRBD1 (6 bases). CDR1 is SGHTA and CDR2 is FQGTGA in the germline V gene. Between the trimmed V and J ends, which lost 5 bases and 1 base, there was a span of 14 bases. The length of the CDR3 is 15 residues. The CDR3 DNA is TGTGCCAGCAGCCCCGGGGGGGCTCGGAACACTGAAGCTTTCTTT. This sequence encodes CASSPGGARNTEAFF.

DNA for the CDR3: TGTGCCGGAACGGACACCGACACCGGGGAGCTGTTTTTT. It yields the protein CAGTDTDTGELFF. V gene TRBV12-3 or TRBV12-4 combines with J gene TRBJ2-2; D might be TRBD1 (5 bases). Between the trimmed V and J ends, which lost 11 bases and 3 bases, there was a span of 13 bases. The CDR3 extends over 13 amino acids.

The chain uses TRBV9 and TRBJ1-6; D possibly corresponds to TRBD1 (6 bases). There are 15 residues in the CDR3. Germline lookup yields CDR1 SGDLS and CDR2 YYNGEE. V lost 8 bases and J lost 8, with 20 bases in between. CDR3 nucleotides: TGTGCCAGTTGTAAGGGGGATGTGGGAGATTCACCCCTCCACTTT. It codes for CASCKGDVGDSPLHF.

J is TRBJ1-6 and V is TRBV10-1, with D tentatively TRBD1 (5 bases). This CDR3 is 14 amino acids long. Germline-derived CDR1 and CDR2 are WNHNN and SYGVQD (reference sequence). V shed 3 bases and J shed 7 bases, with 10 bases lying between them. The CDR3 DNA reads as TGCGCCAGCAGTGAAGGGGATCAGAATTCACCCCTCCACTTT. This gives the protein CASSEGDQNSPLHF.

V gene TRBV3-1 (or the pseudogene TRBV3-2) combines with J gene TRBJ2-7; 11 positions agree with TRBD1. The CDR3 is 15 residues long. CDR1 is LGHDT and CDR2 is YNNKEL in the germline V gene (reference sequence). The junction had 3 bases not matched to a gene; V was cut back by 3 bases and J by 2 bases. CDR3 loop: CASSHGTGGAYEQYF. CDR3 DNA sequence: TGTGCCAGCAGCCACGGGACAGGGGGTGCCTACGAGCAGTACTTC.

This chain joins TRBV20-1 and TRBJ2-3; D is undetermined. Between the trimmed V and J ends, which lost 3 bases and 5 bases, there was a span of 9 bases. Germline V CDR1 and CDR2: DFQATT, SNEGSKA (reference sequence). This CDR3 is built from 12 residues. CDR3 protein: CSASRPIDTQYF. The CDR3 nucleotides read TGCAGTGCTAGTCGGCCTATAGATACGCAGTATTTT.

This clone was seen just once. V gene TRBV27 combines with J gene TRBJ1-2, with 8 bases aligning to TRBD1. V gave up 5 bases and J gave up 7 bases; unmatched junction bases: 12. The CDR3 loop spans 15 amino acids. From germline, CDR1 is MNHEY and CDR2 SMNVEV (reference sequence). CDR3 bases: TGTGCCAGCAGTAGCCGCCCTCAGGGGGCAGTTGGCTACACCTTC. It translates to CASSSRPQGAVGYTF.